This T cell receptor (beta chain) was sequenced during a study of human thymus T cells. The study, taken as a whole, reports: Both thymic and peripheral blood repertoires showed apparently biased V and J usage.

On this clone: Its antigen is not identified.

Healthy Finnish infants having corrective surgery for congenital heart defects served as donors. During surgery, about 0.5-1 mL peripheral blood was drawn from four of eight donors. No fixed cell number was used; all available blood leukocytes supplied DNA. Sequencing was performed with immunoSEQ multiplex PCR; in TCRdb, only in-frame clones are kept and a portion is missing. The repertoire holds 35,000 to 45,000 clones, with 94% as singletons. Source material: blood. The sequence derives from a boy under three years old with a congenital heart defect but otherwise immunologically healthy.

The CDR3 is CASSGLWADTQYF. Written as DNA, the CDR3 is TGTGCCAGCTCAGGCCTCTGGGCAGATACGCAGTATTTT. The gene calls are TRBV18 and TRBJ2-3; D is unresolved. The CDR3 consists of 13 residues. Germline V gene sequence: CDR1 KGHSH, CDR2 LQKENI. V was trimmed by 5 bases and J by 4 bases, leaving 10 bases between them.